This TCR beta chain appears in the sequencing data of a study of blood T cell repertoires in COVID-19. Background on the study: From the United States, Italy and Spain came samples of acute and convalescent COVID-19. From T cells, B-cell-depleted T cells, or PBMCs came the material, which was cDNA or gDNA.

The authors' processing: Estimated nucleated cell counts came from reference gene primer amplification. Repertoires were generated with immunoSEQ multiplex PCR, while TCRdb's copy carries only in-frame clones and drops some. D and trimming come from the DNA, and the V and J calls and clone size come from that table. The sample yields over 200,000 clones, almost 85% seen once. The V gene end was trimmed by 3 bases and the J gene end by 6 bases; junction bases not matched to a gene: 4. Germline CDR1 and CDR2: SGHKS and YYEKEE (reference sequence). This CDR3 spans 14 amino acids. The TCR was taken from a woman in her fifties or sixties with active or convalescent COVID-19. This chain links TRBV5-5 with TRBJ2-3; 10 nucleotides agree with TRBD1. The specimen sequenced was peripheral blood. CDR3 region: CASSSDRGWDTQYF. CDR3 nucleotide sequence: TGTGCCAGCAGCTCGGACAGGGGGTGGGATACGCAGTATTTT.